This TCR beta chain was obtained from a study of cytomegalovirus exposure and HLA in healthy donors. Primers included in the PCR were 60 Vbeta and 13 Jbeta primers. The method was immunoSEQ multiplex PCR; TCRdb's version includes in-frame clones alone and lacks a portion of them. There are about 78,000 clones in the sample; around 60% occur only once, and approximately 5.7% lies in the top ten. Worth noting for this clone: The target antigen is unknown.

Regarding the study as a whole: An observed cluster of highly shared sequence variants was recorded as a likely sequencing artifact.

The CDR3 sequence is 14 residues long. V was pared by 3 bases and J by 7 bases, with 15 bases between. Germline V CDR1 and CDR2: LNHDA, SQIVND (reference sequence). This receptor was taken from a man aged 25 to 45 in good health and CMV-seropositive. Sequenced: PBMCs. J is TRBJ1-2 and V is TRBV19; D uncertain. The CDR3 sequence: CASSMQQFIGGYTF. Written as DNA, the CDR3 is TGTGCCAGTAGTATGCAACAGTTTATTGGTGGCTACACCTTC.